The source of this T cell receptor (beta chain) is a study of a mutant IDH1 vaccine in newly diagnosed glioma. About the research overall: Vaccination started 4-6 weeks after radiotherapy alone, or with temozolomide cycles. A roughly 62% male, approximately 38% female split and a mean age of 40.4 years characterized treated patients. Therapy received beforehand was radiotherapy, temozolomide, or both, with most patients given both.

Time point given: week 35, safety follow-up. The study gave 300 ug of mutant IDH1 20-mer peptide per vaccine dose, with topical imiquimod. Worth noting for this clone: Its cognate antigen is unknown.

CDR3 size: 15 residues. CDR1 SQVTM and CDR2 ANQGSEA come from the germline V gene. Unmatched junction bases numbered 2, after V lost 1 base and J lost 5 bases. Repertoires were generated with immunoSEQ multiplex PCR, while TCRdb's copy carries only in-frame clones and drops some. The table lists around 44,000 clones, around 80% of them singletons. Sample: PBMCs, taken from a glioma patient whose treatment included an IDH1 peptide vaccine. The source of this sequence is a man in his forties with glioma. The chain has TRBV29-1 and TRBJ2-3, with 14 bases fitting TRBD2. The DNA for the CDR3 is TGCAGCGTTGAAGGGACTAGCGGGGGGAGAGATACGCAGTATTTT. Amino acids: CSVEGTSGGRDTQYF.